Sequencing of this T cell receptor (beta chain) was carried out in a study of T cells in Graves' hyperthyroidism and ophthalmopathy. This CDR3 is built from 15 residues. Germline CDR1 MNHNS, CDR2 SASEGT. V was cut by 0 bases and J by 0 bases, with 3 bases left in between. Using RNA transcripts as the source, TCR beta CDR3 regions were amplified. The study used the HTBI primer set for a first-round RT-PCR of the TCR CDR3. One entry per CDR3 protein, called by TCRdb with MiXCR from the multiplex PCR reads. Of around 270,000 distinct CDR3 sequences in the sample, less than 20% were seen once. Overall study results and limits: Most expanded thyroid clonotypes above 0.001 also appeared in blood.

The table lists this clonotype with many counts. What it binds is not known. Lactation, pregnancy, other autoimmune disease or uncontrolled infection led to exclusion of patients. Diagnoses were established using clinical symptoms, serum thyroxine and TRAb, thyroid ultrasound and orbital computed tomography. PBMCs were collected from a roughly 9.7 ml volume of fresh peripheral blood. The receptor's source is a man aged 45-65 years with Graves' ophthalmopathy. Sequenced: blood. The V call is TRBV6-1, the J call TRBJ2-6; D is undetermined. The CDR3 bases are TGTGCCAGCAGTGAAGCGAACTCTGGGGCCAACGTCCTGACTTTC. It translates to CASSEANSGANVLTF.